This passage covers 30 T cell receptor beta chains from one sample sequenced in a study of blood T cells in healthy people across ages. The authors ran a second PCR of about 6 to 11 cycles using a sample-barcoded 5' primer and a J-beta primer mix. Each CDR3 protein gets one entry after TCRdb re-called the 5' RACE reads with MiXCR. The sample lists more than 750,000 distinct CDR3 sequences, 25% to 30% occurring once. This sample was shared with a second study, whose subject was T cells of mothers and their children.

Material: blood. The receptor set was obtained from a woman aged 35 to 49 in good health.

There are many counts of this clonotype. The chain carries TRBV9 and TRBJ2-1; D is uncertain. Trimming stripped 3 bases from V and 5 bases from J, with 6 bases between. This CDR3 is 12 amino acids long. The germline CDR1 and CDR2 sequences are SGDLS and YYNGEE. The CDR3 protein is CASSGTDNEQFF. CDR3 coding DNA: TGTGCCAGCAGCGGTACAGACAATGAGCAGTTCTTC.

The table lists this clonotype with many counts. The V gene is TRBV7-3, the J gene TRBJ2-1; D might be TRBD2 (6 bases). This CDR3 is 15 amino acids long. V lost 5 bases, J lost 7 bases, and 18 bases lay in between. Germline assignment: CDR1 SGHTA and CDR2 FQGTGA. As DNA, the CDR3 is TGTGCCAGCAGCCCCCGGGGGTCGGTAATTAATGAGCAGTTCTTC. Its protein is CASSPRGSVINEQFF.

The chain carries TRBV20-1 and TRBJ1-4, with 9 bases lining up with TRBD1. The CDR3 extends over 14 amino acids. The germline gives CDR1 DFQATT, CDR2 SNEGSKA (reference sequence). The V gene end was trimmed by 0 bases and the J gene end by 7 bases; junction bases not matched to a gene: 3. CDR3 in DNA: TGCAGTGCTAGAGATGCGACAGGGGGTGAAAAACTGTTTTTT. Residues: CSARDATGGEKLFF.

This clonotype was picked up a small number of times. The V and J genes are TRBV28 and TRBJ1-2; 9 bases align to TRBD1. Germline CDR1 is MDHEN and CDR2 is SYDVKM. The J segment lost 6 bases and the V segment lost 6 bases, leaving 8 bases of the junction unmatched. The CDR3 totals 14 residues. CDR3 sequence reads: CASRRPGQGDGYTF. The CDR3, as DNA: TGTGCCAGCAGAAGACCGGGACAGGGTGATGGCTACACCTTC.

The chain links TRBV20-1 to TRBJ2-5; 9 bases agree with TRBD2. With 5 bases clipped from V and 11 bases from J, the junction kept 12 bases outside the gene matches. From germline, CDR1 is DFQATT and CDR2 SNEGSKA (reference sequence). There are 13 residues in the CDR3. The CDR3, as DNA: TGCAGTGCTCGGGGGCTAGCGGGGTGGGAGCAGTACTTC. Protein sequence: CSARGLAGWEQYF.

This clonotype was observed a handful of times. CDR3 sequence (DNA): TGTGCCACCTCGCGGTCGAGAGCTACCGGGGAGCTGTTTTTT. Protein product: CATSRSRATGELFF. This chain connects TRBV12-3 or TRBV12-4 to TRBJ2-2; D is ambiguous. This CDR3 comprises 14 residues. The V gene lost 10 bases and the J gene lost 5 bases, with 17 bases spanning the gap.

The gene calls are TRBV7-2 and TRBJ2-1, with 7 positions matching TRBD2. Germline-derived CDR1 and CDR2 are SGHTA and FQGNSA. The CDR3 extends over 16 amino acids. V trimming: 1 base; J trimming: 3 bases; junction bases outside the gene matches: 6. In DNA form, the CDR3 reads TGTGCCAGCAGCTTAGTCCGAGCGGGGAGCTACAATGAGCAGTTCTTC. It is translated as CASSLVRAGSYNEQFF.

This clonotype was detected ten times or more. This chain joins TRBV12-3 or TRBV12-4 and TRBJ2-1; 9 positions agree with TRBD1. The ends lost 4 bases at V and 8 bases at J; junction bases unmatched: 15. This CDR3 has 17 amino acids. CDR3 region: CASSSPEGTGSADEQFF. As DNA, the CDR3 is TGTGCCAGCAGTTCCCCGGAGGGGACAGGGTCCGCGGATGAGCAGTTCTTC.

The chain combines TRBV7-9 with TRBJ1-2; 9 bases agree with TRBD1. The CDR3 totals 15 residues. Trimming removed 1 base from V and 7 bases from J; junction bases left unmatched: 7. Germline values: CDR1 SEHNR, CDR2 FQNEAQ (reference sequence). In DNA, the CDR3 is TGTGCCAGCAGCTTAGTCGGGGACAGGGTGATTGGCTACACCTTC. Translating gives CASSLVGDRVIGYTF.

As for this clonotype: Just one base apart from a much larger clone, this may be a read error. V usage is TRBV5-1 and J usage is TRBJ2-3; 7 positions match TRBD1. This CDR3 comprises 14 residues. Looked up from germline, CDR1 is SGHRS and CDR2 is YFSETQ. This chain's CDR3 is CDSSLHTGEDTQYF. The CDR3 DNA sequence: TGCGACAGCAGCTTGCATACAGGGGAAGATACGCAGTATTTT.

The chain joins TRBV7-2 to TRBJ1-1; unclear D gene. Trimming took 6 bases from V and 1 from J, leaving 18 bases between them. The CDR3 has 16 amino acids. Germline CDR1 and CDR2: SGHTA and FQGNSA. The DNA for the CDR3 is TGTGCCAGCAGGAAACCATCGAACCGCCAGAACACTGAAGCTTTCTTT. Translated: CASRKPSNRQNTEAFF.

This clonotype was seen ten or more times. This rearrangement joins TRBV28 to TRBJ2-7, with 8 bases identical to TRBD1. The CDR3 loop spans 14 amino acids. CDR1 is MDHEN and CDR2 is SYDVKM in the germline V gene. V dropped 7 bases and J dropped 0; count of bases not matched to a gene: 5. The CDR3 is CASTEGTGSYEQYF. The CDR3 bases are TGTGCCAGCACCGAGGGGACAGGCTCCTACGAGCAGTACTTC. Looking up the rest from reference TRBV28 and TRBJ2-7 gives the full variable domain: DVKVTQSSRYLVKRTGEKVFLECVQDMDHENMFWYRQDPGLGLRLIYFSYDVKMKEKGDIPEGYSVSREKKERFSLILESASTNQTSMYLCASTEGTGSYEQYFGPGTRLTVT.

In this sample, this clonotype turned up many times. The chain carries TRBV5-1 and TRBJ2-1; D might be TRBD1 or TRBD2, each matching 6 bases. Between the trimmed V and J ends, which lost 9 bases and 9 bases, there was a span of 19 bases. CDR3 length: 13 amino acids. Germline lookup yields CDR1 SGHRS and CDR2 YFSETQ. The CDR3 protein is CATRGGSEGEQFF. The CDR3 bases are TGCGCCACCAGGGGAGGATCCGAGGGTGAGCAGTTCTTC.

The rearrangement joins TRBV5-5 to TRBJ1-3, with a weak D call TRBD1 (6 bases). The CDR3 totals 15 residues. With 2 bases removed from V and 0 bases from J, the gap between germline ends came to 9 bases. CDR1 is SGHKS and CDR2 is YYEKEE in the germline V gene (reference sequence). This chain's CDR3 is CASSFTGISGNTIYF. The CDR3 nucleotides are TGTGCCAGCAGCTTCACAGGGATCTCTGGAAACACCATATATTTT.

The V and J genes are TRBV25-1 and TRBJ2-5; the match to TRBD1 covers 7 bases. The J call may be faulty, since TRBJ2-7 better matches the DNA end. This CDR3 is built from 14 residues. Germline CDR1 reads MGHDK; CDR2 reads SYGVNS. DNA for the CDR3: TGTGCCAGCAGCAGGGACAGCCTGAACTACGAGCAGTACTTC. This codes for CASSRDSLNYEQYF.

Worth noting for this clonotype: This may come from a read error, since a much larger clone is one base off. V is TRBV6-5 and J is TRBJ2-1; 9 bases are shared with TRBD2. The length of the CDR3 is 15 residues. Trimming at V came to 8 bases and at J to 5 bases, leaving 10 bases not matched to a gene. The germline V gene has CDR1 MNHEY and CDR2 SVGAGI. This CDR3 reads CASCRSGGKNNEQFF. The CDR3 DNA sequence: TGTGCCAGCTGTCGTAGCGGGGGTAAGAACAATGAGCAGTTCTTC.

This clonotype turned up a few times. The chain links TRBV5-1 to TRBJ1-6; a weak D match, TRBD1 (5 bases). V was cut by 0 bases and J by 16 bases, with 11 bases left in between. CDR3 length: 12 amino acids. The germline CDR1 and CDR2 sequences are SGHRS and YFSETQ. DNA of the CDR3: TGCGCCAGCAGCTTGGCGGGGGGATCGCTCCACTTT. Protein product: CASSLAGGSLHF.

The sample holds many counts of this clonotype. The chain joins TRBV9 to TRBJ2-5; 10 bases line up with TRBD2. The CDR3 loop spans 15 amino acids. V gave up 3 bases and J gave up 5 bases; unmatched junction bases: 7. Germline V gene sequence: CDR1 SGDLS, CDR2 YYNGEE. CDR3: CASSASGGARETQYF. The CDR3 DNA sequence: TGTGCCAGCAGCGCCAGCGGGGGGGCTAGGGAGACCCAGTACTTC.

This clonotype was counted ten times or more. The gene calls are TRBV7-2 and TRBJ2-7; 7 positions agree with TRBD1. The CDR3 is 18 residues long. Per the germline V gene, CDR1 is SGHTA and CDR2 is FQGNSA. The V and J ends lost 3 bases and 2 bases, in that order; junction bases with no gene match: 16. The CDR3 DNA reads TGTGCCAGCAGCTTGAGAACACAGGGGCGACTCCAAGCCTACGAGCAGTACTTC. It codes for CASSLRTQGRLQAYEQYF. Using reference TRBV7-2 and TRBJ2-7 for the parts outside the CDR3, the full variable domain is GAGVSQSPSNKVTEKGKDVELRCDPISGHTALYWYRQSLGQGLEFLIYFQGNSAPDKSGLPSDRFSAERTGGSVSTLTIQRTQQEDSAVYLCASSLRTQGRLQAYEQYFGPGTRLTVT.

This clonotype was seen a handful of times. The J gene is TRBJ2-3, the V gene TRBV20-1; weak D call: TRBD2 (6 bases). CDR1 is DFQATT, CDR2 SNEGSKA, per germline (reference sequence). This CDR3 spans 11 amino acids. DNA of the CDR3: TGCAGGGGGGGAAGCACAGATACGCAGTATTTT. This sequence encodes CRGGSTDTQYF.

A few counts support this clonotype. The V call is TRBV4-1, the J call TRBJ1-1, with D tentatively TRBD1 (6 bases). CDR3 length equals 14 residues. The V end lost 6 bases, the J end lost 5 bases, and 16 bases lay between the germline ends. CDR1 is MGHRA and CDR2 is YSYEKL in the germline V gene. The CDR3 loop reads CASRSTGRRTEAFF. The CDR3 nucleotides read TGCGCCAGCAGATCCACAGGGCGTAGAACTGAAGCTTTCTTT.

This clonotype showed up many times. The CDR3 region has the DNA TGCGCCAGCAGCCAGGGACTAGCGGGGATGATTACGGGGGATACGCAGTATTTT. Translated, it gives CASSQGLAGMITGDTQYF. This sequence joins TRBV4-1 and TRBJ2-3; 13 bases agree with TRBD2. The CDR3 runs to 18 residues. Germline values: CDR1 MGHRA, CDR2 YSYEKL. Losses at the gene ends were 3 bases for V and 6 bases for J; bases not matched to a gene: 12.

This clonotype was seen a few times. This chain connects TRBV6-4 to TRBJ1-5; the match to TRBD1 covers 7 bases. Trimming at V came to 3 bases and at J to 6 bases, leaving 8 bases not matched to a gene. The CDR3 is made up of 15 amino acids. The germline V gene has CDR1 MRHNA and CDR2 SNTAGT. The chain's CDR3 is CASSEGPGGSQPQHF. CDR3 nucleotide sequence: TGTGCCAGCAGTGAGGGGCCAGGGGGGAGTCAGCCCCAGCATTTT.

V is TRBV6-5 and J is TRBJ2-3; either TRBD1 or TRBD2 may supply D (6 bases each). Germline CDR1 reads MNHEY; CDR2 reads SVGAGI. This CDR3 is built from 15 residues. The germline V and J ends were trimmed by 6 bases and 7 bases, with 20 bases remaining between them. CDR3 loop: CASRPIAGGSHTQYF. As DNA, the CDR3 is TGTGCCAGCAGACCCATAGCCGGGGGCTCACATACGCAGTATTTT.

This clonotype was seen only a few times. It is likely a read error: a sequence one base away is far more abundant. The V gene is TRBV7-6, the J gene TRBJ2-7, with 11 bases fitting TRBD2. This CDR3 has 14 residues. Germline V CDR1 and CDR2: SGHVS, FNYEAQ. CDR3 bases: TGTGCCGGCAGCTTGGCTAGCGGGGGGTACGAGCAGTACTTC. Protein: CAGSLASGGYEQYF. Full variable domain (outside the CDR3, taken from reference TRBV7-6 and TRBJ2-7): GAGVSQSPRYKVTKRGQDVALRCDPISGHVSLYWYRQALGQGPEFLTYFNYEAQQDKSGLPNDRFSAERPEGSISTLTIQRTEQRDSAMYRCAGSLASGGYEQYFGPGTRLTVT.

Worth noting for this clonotype: One end of the junction fails to match germline, which may point to a read error. The chain carries TRBV28 and TRBJ1-2; 7 bases align to TRBD1. Germline values: CDR1 MDHEN, CDR2 SYDVKM. This CDR3 has 15 amino acids. For the CDR3, the DNA is TGTGCCAGCAGTTTAGACGCGACAGGGAGCTATGGCTACGCCTTC. It codes for CASSLDATGSYGYAF.

Of note for this clonotype: Possible read error: a much larger clone is one base away. The chain couples TRBV29-1 to TRBJ2-7; maybe TRBD2 (6 bases). Germline V lookup: CDR1 SQVTM, CDR2 ANQGSEA. V lost 5 bases and J lost 7, with 12 bases in between. The CDR3 has 11 amino acids. In DNA, the CDR3 is TGCAGCGTTCGACTAGACAATGAGCAGTACTTC. Its protein is CSVRLDNEQYF.

V gene TRBV7-2 combines with J gene TRBJ2-3; TRBD2 matches 10 bases. The V gene end was trimmed by 6 bases and the J gene end by 2 bases; junction bases not matched to a gene: 5. Per the germline V gene, CDR1 is SGHTA and CDR2 is FQGNSA. There are 15 residues in the CDR3. In DNA form, the CDR3 reads TGTGCCAGCAGTTTACTAGCGGGATTCACAGATACGCAGTATTTT. Its translation: CASSLLAGFTDTQYF.

This rearrangement joins TRBV11-2 to TRBJ2-2, with no clear D. Germline CDR1 reads SGHAT; CDR2 reads FQNNGV. This CDR3 contains 12 residues. Trimming stripped 7 bases from V and 3 bases from J, with 6 bases between. Written as DNA, the CDR3 is TGTGCCAGCACCCCGCACACCGGGGAGCTGTTTTTT. Its translation: CASTPHTGELFF.

This clonotype was seen a handful of times. The chain carries TRBV5-1 and TRBJ2-5; D remains ambiguous. The CDR3 covers 14 residues. Germline lookup yields CDR1 SGHRS and CDR2 YFSETQ. The V gene lost 6 bases and the J gene lost 1 base, with 13 bases spanning the gap. CDR3 region: CASKYVNGQETQYF. The CDR3 nucleotides read TGCGCCAGCAAGTATGTGAATGGCCAAGAGACCCAGTACTTC.